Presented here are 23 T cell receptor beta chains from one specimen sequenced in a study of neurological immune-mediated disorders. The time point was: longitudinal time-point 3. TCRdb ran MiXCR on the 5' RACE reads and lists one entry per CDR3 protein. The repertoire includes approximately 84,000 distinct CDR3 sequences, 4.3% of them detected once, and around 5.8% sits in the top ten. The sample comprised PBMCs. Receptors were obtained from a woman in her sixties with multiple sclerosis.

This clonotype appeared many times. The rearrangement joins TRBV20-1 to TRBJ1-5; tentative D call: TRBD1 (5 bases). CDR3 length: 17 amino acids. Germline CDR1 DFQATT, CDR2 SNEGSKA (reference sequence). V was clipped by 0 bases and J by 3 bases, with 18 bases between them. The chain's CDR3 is CSARDSLRAGTNQPQHF. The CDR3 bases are TGCAGTGCTAGAGATTCCCTGAGGGCAGGGACCAATCAGCCCCAGCATTTT.

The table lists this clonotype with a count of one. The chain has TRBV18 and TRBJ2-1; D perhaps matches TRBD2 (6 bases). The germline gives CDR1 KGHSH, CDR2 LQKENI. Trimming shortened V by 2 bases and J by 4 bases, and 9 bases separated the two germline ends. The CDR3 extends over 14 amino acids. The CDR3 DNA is TGTGCCAGCTCACCATCGGGGGTGTACAATGAGCAGTTCTTC. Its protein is CASSPSGVYNEQFF.

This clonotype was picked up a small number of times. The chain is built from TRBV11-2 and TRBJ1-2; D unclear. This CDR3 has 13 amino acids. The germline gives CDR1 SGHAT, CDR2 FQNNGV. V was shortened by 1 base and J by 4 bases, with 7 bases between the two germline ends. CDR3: CASSLGTTYGYTF. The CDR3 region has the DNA TGTGCCAGCAGCTTAGGGACGACCTATGGCTACACCTTC.

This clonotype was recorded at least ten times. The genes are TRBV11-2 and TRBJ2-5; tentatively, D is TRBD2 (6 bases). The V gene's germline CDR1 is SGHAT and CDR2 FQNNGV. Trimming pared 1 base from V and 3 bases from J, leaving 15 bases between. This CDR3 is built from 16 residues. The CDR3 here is CASSLVAGLREETQYF. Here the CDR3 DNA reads TGTGCCAGCAGCTTAGTCGCGGGGTTAAGAGAAGAGACCCAGTACTTC.

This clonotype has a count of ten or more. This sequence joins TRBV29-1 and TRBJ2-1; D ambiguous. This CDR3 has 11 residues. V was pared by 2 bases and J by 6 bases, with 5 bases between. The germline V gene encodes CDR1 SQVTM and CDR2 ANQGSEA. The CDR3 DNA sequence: TGCAGCGTTGAACACCTCAATGAGCAGTTCTTC. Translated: CSVEHLNEQFF.

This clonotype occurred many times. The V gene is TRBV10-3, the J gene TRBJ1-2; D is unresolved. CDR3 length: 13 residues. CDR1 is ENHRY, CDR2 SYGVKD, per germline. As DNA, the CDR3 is TGTGCGACCGCCGGGGATCCTGGGGATGGCTACACCTTC. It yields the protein CATAGDPGDGYTF.

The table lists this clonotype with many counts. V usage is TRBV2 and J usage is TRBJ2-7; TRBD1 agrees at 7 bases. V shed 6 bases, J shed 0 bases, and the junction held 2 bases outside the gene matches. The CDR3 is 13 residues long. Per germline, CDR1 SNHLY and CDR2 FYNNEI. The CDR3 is CASRRQGSYEQYF. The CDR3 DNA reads TGTGCCAGCAGGAGACAGGGCTCCTACGAGCAGTACTTC.

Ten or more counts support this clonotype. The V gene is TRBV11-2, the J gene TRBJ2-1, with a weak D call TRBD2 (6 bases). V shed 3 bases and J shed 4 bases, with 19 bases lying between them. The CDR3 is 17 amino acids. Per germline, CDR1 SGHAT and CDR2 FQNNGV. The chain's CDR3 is CASSFLPSVGLYNEQFF. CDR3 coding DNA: TGTGCCAGCAGCTTCCTCCCCTCTGTGGGACTTTACAATGAGCAGTTCTTC.

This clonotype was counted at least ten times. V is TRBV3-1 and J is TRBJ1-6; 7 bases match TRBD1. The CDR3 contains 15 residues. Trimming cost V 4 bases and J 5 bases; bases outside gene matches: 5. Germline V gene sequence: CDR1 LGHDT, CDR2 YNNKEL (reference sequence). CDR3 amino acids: CASSPWDRDNSPLHF. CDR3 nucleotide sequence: TGTGCCAGCAGCCCATGGGACAGAGATAATTCACCCCTCCACTTT.

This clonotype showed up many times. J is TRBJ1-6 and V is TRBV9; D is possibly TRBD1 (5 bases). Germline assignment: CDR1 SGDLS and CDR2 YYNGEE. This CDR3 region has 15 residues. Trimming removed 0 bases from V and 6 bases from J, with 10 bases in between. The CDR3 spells CASSVVGGANSPLHF. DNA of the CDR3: TGTGCCAGCAGCGTAGTTGGAGGGGCTAATTCACCCCTCCACTTT.

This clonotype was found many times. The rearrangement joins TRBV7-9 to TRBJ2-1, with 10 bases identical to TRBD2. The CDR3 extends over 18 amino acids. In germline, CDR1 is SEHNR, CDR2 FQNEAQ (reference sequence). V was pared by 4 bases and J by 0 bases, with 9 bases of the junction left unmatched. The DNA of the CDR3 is TGTGCCAGCAGCTCTCGACCTAGACTAGCGGGCTCCTACAATGAGCAGTTCTTC. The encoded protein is CASSSRPRLAGSYNEQFF. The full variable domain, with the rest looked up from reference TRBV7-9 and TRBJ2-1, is DTGVSQNPRHKITKRGQNVTFRCDPISEHNRLYWYRQTLGQGPEFLTYFQNEAQLEKSRLLSDRFSAERPKGSFSTLEIQRTEQGDSAMYLCASSSRPRLAGSYNEQFFGPGTRLTVL.

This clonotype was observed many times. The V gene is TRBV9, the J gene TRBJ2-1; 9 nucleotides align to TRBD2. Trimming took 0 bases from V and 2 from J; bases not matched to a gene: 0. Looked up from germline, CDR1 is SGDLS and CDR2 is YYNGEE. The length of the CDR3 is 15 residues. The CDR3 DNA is TGTGCCAGCAGCGTAGGCGGGGGGGCCTACAATGAGCAGTTCTTC. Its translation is CASSVGGGAYNEQFF.

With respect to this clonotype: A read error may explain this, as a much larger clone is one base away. CDR3 sequence reads: CASSLNAEQNQPQHF. CDR3 coding DNA: TGCGCCAGCAGCTTGAATGCGGAACAGAATCAGCCCCAGCATTTT. The chain joins TRBV5-1 to TRBJ1-5; D is undetermined. This CDR3 spans 15 amino acids. Germline values: CDR1 SGHRS, CDR2 YFSETQ. V was trimmed by 1 base and J by 4 bases, leaving 12 bases between them.

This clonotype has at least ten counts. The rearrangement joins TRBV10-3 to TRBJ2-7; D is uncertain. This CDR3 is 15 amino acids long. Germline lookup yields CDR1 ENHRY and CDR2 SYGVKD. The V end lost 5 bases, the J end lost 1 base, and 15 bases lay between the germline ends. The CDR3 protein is CAISPYSPGSYEQYF. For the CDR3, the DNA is TGTGCCATCAGTCCCTACTCCCCCGGTTCCTACGAGCAGTACTTC.

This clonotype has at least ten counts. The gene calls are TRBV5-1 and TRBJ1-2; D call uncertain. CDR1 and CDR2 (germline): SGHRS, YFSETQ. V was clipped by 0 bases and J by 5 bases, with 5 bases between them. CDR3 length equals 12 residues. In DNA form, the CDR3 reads TGCGCCAGCAGCTTGGATGTGTATGGCTACACCTTC. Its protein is CASSLDVYGYTF.

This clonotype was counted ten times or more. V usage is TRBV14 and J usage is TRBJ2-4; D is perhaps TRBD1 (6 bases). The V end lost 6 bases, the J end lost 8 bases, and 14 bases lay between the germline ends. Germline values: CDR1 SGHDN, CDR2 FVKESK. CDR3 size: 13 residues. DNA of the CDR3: TGTGCCAGCAGACCTCAGGGGCGGGACATTCAGTACTTC. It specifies CASRPQGRDIQYF.

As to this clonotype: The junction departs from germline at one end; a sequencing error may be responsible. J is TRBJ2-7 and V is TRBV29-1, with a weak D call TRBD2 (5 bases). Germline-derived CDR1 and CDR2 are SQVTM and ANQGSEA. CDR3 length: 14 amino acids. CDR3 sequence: CSVRTGIEGHEKYF. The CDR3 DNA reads TGCAGCGTTAGGACGGGGATCGAGGGCCACGAGAAGTACTTC.

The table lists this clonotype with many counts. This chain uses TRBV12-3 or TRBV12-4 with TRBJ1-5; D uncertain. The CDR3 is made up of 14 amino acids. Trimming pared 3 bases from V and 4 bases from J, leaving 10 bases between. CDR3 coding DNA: TGTGCCAGCAGTTTGACAAGAGCAAATCAGCCCCAGCATTTT. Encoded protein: CASSLTRANQPQHF.

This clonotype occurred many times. The CDR3 loop reads CASSRAGGGNTEAFF. The CDR3 coding sequence is TGTGCCAGCAGCAGAGCCGGCGGGGGGAACACTGAAGCTTTCTTT. The gene calls are TRBV7-9 and TRBJ1-1; a weak D match, TRBD1 (5 bases). The germline V and J ends were trimmed by 5 bases and 1 base, with 14 bases remaining between them. Germline V gene lookup returns CDR1 SEHNR and CDR2 FQNEAQ (reference sequence). The CDR3 spans 15 residues.

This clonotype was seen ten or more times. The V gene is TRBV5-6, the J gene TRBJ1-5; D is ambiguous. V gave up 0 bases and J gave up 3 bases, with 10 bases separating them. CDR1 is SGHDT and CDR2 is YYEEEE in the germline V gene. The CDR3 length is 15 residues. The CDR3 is CASSLAGGLNQPQHF. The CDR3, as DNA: TGTGCCAGCAGCTTGGCCGGTGGGCTCAATCAGCCCCAGCATTTT.

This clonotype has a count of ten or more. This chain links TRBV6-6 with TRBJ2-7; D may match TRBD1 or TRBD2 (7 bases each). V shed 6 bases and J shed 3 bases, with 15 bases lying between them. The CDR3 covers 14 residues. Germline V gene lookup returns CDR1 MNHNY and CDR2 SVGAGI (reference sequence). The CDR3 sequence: CASSYQGGYYEQYF. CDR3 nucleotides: TGTGCCAGCAGCTACCAGGGGGGGTACTACGAGCAGTACTTC.

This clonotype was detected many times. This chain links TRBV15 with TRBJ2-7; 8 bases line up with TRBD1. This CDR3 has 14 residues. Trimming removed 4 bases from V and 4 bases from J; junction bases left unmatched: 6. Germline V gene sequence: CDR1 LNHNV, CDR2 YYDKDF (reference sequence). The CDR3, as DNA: TGTGCCACCAGCACCGCCGGGACAGGTTACGAGCAGTACTTC. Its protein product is CATSTAGTGYEQYF.

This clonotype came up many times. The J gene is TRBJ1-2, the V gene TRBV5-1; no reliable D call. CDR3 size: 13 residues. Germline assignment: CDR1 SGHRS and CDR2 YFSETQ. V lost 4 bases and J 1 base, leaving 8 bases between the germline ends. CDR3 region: CASSPASNYGYTF. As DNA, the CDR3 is TGCGCCAGCAGCCCGGCGAGTAACTATGGCTACACCTTC.